A single sample is the source of the 2 T cell receptor beta chains below, sequenced in a study of spatial heterogeneity in lung cancer. TCRdb ran MiXCR on the 5' RACE reads and lists one entry per CDR3 protein. The sample carries about 95,000 distinct CDR3 sequences, around 10% recorded once. Time point indicated: sample taken at primary tumor resection. In each case, whole RNA from tumor, nontumor lung or frozen PBMC was sequenced unsorted. Sequences were derived from PBMCs, sampled at surgery. All receptors derive from a male donor with early-stage non-small cell lung cancer.

This chain uses TRBV20-1 with TRBJ1-5, with D perhaps matching TRBD1 (5 bases). CDR3 length: 13 amino acids. The V end lost 6 bases, the J end lost 7 bases, and 16 bases lay between the germline ends. The germline CDR1 and CDR2 sequences are DFQATT and SNEGSKA (reference sequence). CDR3 sequence reads: CSAARQLGQPQHF. The CDR3 bases are TGCAGTGCGGCGAGACAGTTGGGCCAGCCCCAGCATTTT.

This clonotype showed up many times. The rearrangement joins TRBV7-3 to TRBJ2-2; tentatively, D is TRBD1 (6 bases). V lost 2 bases, J lost 4 bases, and 11 bases lay in between. Per the germline V gene, CDR1 is SGHTA and CDR2 is FQGTGA. There are 15 residues in the CDR3. The CDR3 protein is CASSLELGGTGELFF. Written as DNA, the CDR3 is TGTGCCAGCAGCTTAGAACTAGGGGGCACCGGGGAGCTGTTTTTT.